This T cell receptor (beta chain) emerged from a study of T cells in Graves' hyperthyroidism and ophthalmopathy. No ophthalmopathy progression within 18 months constituted stable Graves' hyperthyroidism. Amplification of TCR beta CDR3 regions was performed using RNA transcripts as template. RT-PCR in the first round (using the HTBI primer set) targeted the TCR CDR3. TCRdb called the multiplex PCR reads again in MiXCR, with one record for every CDR3 protein. The data hold around 200,000 distinct CDR3 sequences, with about 18% observed a single time. CDR3 length: 13 amino acids. The V gene's germline CDR1 is SQVTM and CDR2 ANQGSEA. The germline V and J ends were trimmed by 6 bases and 3 bases, with 14 bases remaining between them. This clonotype has more than one count but fewer than ten.

This sequence joins TRBV29-1 and TRBJ1-1; weak D call: TRBD1 (5 bases). This receptor was taken from a man in his forties with Graves' hyperthyroidism. Sample: blood. The CDR3 nucleotides read TGCAGCGTGACTAAGGGCAGGGACACTGAAGCTTTCTTT. It is translated as CSVTKGRDTEAFF.